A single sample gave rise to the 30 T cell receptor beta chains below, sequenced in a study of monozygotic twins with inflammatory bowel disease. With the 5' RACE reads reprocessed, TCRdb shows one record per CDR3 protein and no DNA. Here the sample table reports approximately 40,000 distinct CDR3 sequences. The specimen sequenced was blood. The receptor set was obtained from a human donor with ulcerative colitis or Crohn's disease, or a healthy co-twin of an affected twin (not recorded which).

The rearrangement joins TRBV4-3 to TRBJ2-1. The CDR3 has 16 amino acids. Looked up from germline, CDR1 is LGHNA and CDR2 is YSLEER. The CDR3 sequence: CASSPSVARDRDEQFF.

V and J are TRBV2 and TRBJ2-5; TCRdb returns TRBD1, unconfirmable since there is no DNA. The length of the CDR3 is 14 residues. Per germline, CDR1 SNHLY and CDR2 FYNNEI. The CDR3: CASSSGTEGETQYF.

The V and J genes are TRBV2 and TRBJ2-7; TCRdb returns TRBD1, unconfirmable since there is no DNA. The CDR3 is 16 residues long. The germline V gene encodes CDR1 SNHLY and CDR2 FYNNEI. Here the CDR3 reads CASSGGGQVATYEQYF.

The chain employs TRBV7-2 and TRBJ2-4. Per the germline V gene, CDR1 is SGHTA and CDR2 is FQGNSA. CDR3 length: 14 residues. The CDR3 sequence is CASSLALSQNIQYF.

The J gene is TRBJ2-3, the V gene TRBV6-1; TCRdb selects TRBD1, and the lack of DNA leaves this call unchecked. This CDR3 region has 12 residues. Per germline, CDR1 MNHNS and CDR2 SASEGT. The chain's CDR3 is CASRPQPDTQYF.

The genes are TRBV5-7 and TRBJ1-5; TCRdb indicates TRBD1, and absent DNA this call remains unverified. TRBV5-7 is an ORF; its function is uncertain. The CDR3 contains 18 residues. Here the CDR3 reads CASSSQLTGGRGNQPQHF.

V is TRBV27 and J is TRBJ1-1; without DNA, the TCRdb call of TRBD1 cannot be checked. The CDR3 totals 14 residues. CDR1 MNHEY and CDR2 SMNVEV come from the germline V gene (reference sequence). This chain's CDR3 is CASSGRDRATEAFF.

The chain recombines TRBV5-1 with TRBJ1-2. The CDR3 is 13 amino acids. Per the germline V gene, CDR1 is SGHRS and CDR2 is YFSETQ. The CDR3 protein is CASSLGAGLGYTF.

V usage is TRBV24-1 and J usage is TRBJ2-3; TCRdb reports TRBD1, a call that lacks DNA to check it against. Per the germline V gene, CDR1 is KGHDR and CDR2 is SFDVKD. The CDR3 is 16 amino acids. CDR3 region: CATSDLRGKSTDTQYF.

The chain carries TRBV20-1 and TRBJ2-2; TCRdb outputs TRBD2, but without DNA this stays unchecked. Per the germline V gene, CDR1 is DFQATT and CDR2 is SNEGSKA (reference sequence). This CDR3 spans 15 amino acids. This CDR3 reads CSARSGGYRTGELFF.

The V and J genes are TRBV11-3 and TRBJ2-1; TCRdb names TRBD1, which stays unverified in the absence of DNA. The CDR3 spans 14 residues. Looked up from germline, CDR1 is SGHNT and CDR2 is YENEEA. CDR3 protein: CASSLTGTYNEQFF.

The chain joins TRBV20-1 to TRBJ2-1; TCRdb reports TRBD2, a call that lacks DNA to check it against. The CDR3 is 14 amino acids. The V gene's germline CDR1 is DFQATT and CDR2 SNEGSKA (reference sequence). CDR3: CSARAGGRGNEQFF.

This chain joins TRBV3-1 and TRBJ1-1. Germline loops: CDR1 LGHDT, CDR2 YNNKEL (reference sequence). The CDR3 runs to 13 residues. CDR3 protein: CASSQVMNTEAFF.

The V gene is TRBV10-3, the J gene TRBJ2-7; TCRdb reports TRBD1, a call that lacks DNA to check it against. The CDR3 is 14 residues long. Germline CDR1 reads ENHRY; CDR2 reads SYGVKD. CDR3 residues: CAISSGTGSYEQYF.

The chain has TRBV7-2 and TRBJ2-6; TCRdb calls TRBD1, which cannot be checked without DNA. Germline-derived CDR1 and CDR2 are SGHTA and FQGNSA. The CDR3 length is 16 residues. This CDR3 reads CASSSNRWDGANVLTF.

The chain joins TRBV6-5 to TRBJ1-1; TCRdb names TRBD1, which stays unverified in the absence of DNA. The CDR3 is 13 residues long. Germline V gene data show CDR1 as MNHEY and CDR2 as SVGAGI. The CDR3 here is CASSYGGNTEAFF.

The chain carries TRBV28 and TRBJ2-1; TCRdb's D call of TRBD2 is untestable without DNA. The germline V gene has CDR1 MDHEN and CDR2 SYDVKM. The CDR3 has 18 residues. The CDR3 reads CASSPRRRASGGDNEQFF.

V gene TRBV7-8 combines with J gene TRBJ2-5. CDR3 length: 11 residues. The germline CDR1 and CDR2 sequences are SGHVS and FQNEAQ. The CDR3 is CASSFGETQYF.

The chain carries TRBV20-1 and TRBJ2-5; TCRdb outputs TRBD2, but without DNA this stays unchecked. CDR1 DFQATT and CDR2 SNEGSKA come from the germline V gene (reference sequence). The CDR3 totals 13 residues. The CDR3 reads CSARGPVEETQYF.

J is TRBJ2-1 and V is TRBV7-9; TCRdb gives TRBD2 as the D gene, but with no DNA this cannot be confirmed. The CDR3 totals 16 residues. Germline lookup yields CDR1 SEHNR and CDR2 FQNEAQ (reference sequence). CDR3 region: CASSQGWTSGSDEQFF.

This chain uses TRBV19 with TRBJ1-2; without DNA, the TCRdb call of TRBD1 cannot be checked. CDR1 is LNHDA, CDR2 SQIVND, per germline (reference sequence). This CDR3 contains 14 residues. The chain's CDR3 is CASSDRQVDYGYTF.

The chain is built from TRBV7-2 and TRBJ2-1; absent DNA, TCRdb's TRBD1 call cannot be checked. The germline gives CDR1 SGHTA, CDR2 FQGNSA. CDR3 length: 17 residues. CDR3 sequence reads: CASSPYRGTISYNEQFF.

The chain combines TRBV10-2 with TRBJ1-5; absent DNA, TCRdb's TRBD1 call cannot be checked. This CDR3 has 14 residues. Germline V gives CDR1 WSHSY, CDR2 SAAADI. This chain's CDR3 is CASSEQGAVQPQHF.

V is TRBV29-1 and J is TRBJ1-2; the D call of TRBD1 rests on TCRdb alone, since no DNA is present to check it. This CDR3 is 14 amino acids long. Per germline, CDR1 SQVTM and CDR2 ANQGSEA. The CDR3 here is CSAADRGDNYGYTF.

The CDR3 sequence is CSAVLAGLWEQYF. This chain joins TRBV20-1 and TRBJ2-7; TCRdb's D call of TRBD2 is untestable without DNA. The CDR3 extends over 13 amino acids. Germline lookup yields CDR1 DFQATT and CDR2 SNEGSKA (reference sequence).

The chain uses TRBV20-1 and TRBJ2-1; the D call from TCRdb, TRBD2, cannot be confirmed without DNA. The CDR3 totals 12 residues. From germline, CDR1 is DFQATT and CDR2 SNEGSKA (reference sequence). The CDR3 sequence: CSAQLDYNEQFF.

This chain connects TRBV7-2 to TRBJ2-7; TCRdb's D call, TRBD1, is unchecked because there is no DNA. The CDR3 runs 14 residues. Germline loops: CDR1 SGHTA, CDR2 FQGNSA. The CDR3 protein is CASSRRDRSYEQYF.

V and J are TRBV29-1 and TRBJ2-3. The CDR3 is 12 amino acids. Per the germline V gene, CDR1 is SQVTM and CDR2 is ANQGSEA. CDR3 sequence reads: CSALDHTDTQYF.

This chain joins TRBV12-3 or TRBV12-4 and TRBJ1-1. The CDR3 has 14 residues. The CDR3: CASSLAREGTEAFF.

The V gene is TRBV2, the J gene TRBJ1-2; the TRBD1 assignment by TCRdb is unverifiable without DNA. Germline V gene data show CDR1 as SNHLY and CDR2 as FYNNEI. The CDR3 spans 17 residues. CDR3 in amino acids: CASGDLRSGAAVPGYTF.